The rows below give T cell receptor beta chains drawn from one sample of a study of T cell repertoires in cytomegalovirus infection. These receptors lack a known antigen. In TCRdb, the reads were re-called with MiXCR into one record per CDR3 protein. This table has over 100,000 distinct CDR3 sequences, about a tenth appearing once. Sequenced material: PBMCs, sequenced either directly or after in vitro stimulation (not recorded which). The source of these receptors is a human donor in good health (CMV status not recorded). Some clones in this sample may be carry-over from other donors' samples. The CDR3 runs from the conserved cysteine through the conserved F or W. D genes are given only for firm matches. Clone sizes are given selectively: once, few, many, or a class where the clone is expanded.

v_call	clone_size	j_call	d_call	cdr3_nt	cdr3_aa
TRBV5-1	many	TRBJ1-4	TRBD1	TGCGCCAGCAGCCTGTGGACAGGGTCTAATGAAAAACTGTTTTTT	CASSLWTGSNEKLFF
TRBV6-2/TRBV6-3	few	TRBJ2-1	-	TGTGCCAGCAGCCCCCGCATTGGTGAGCAGTTCTTC	CASSPRIGEQFF
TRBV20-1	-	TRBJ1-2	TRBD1	TGCAGTGCTAGTACAGGGGGCGGCTATGGCTACACCTTC	CSASTGGGYGYTF
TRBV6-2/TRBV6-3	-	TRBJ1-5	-	TGTGCCAGCAGCCCACTCTTCCCGACAGCCGGTCCCATAGATAATCAGCCCCAGCATTTT	CASSPLFPTAGPIDNQPQHF
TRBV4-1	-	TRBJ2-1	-	TGCGCCAGCAGCCAAGTGTTGGGCAGCGACAATGAGCAGTTCTTC	CASSQVLGSDNEQFF
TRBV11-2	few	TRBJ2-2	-	TGTGCCAGCAGCTTGTCTAGGGCCAACCGACGGGGAGAGCTGTTTTTT	CASSLSRANRRGELFF
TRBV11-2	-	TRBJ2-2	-	TGTGCCAGCAGCTTAGATCTTGCCGGGGAGCTGTTTTTT	CASSLDLAGELFF
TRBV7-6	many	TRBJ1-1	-	TGTGCCAGCAGCTTAGGGGTGGGGGGCATGAACACTGAAGCTTTCTTT	CASSLGVGGMNTEAFF
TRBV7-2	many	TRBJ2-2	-	TGTGCCAGCACCGGGGGTTGGAACACCGGGGAGCTGTTTTTT	CASTGGWNTGELFF
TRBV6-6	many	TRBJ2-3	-	TGTGCCAGCGCAAGGGGCTTCGGGGTGACAGATACGCAGTATTTT	CASARGFGVTDTQYF
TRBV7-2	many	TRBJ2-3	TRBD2	TGTGCCAGCAGCTTATATCGGGAGGGGGGTACGCAGTATTTT	CASSLYREGGTQYF
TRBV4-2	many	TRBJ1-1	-	TGTGCCAGCAGCCAAGATTGGGGCGGGCAGGGTAGAACTGAAGCTTTCTTT	CASSQDWGGQGRTEAFF
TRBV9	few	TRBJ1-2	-	TGTGCCAGCAGCTTTAGAGGGGACTATGGCTACACCTTC	CASSFRGDYGYTF
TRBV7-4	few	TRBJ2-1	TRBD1	TGTGCCAGCAGCTTAGGAGGGACAGTTTACAATGAGCAGTTCTTC	CASSLGGTVYNEQFF
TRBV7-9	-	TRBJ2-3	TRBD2	TGTGCCAGCAGCCCCCCCACTAGCGACACAGATACGCAGTATTTT	CASSPPTSDTDTQYF
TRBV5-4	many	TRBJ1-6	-	TGTGCCAGCAGCTTGTCTTTCTTTTCGGGACGGAACAATTCACCCCTCCACTTT	CASSLSFFSGRNNSPLHF
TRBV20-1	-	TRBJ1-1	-	TGCAGTGCTAGAAGGACAGATGGCACTGAAGCTTTCTTT	CSARRTDGTEAFF
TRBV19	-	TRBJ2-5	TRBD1	TGTGCCAGTAGTCCGGGGACAGGGGCGACCCAGTACTTC	CASSPGTGATQYF
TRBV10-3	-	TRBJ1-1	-	TGTGCCATCAAATCAATGAACACTGAAGCTTTCTTT	CAIKSMNTEAFF
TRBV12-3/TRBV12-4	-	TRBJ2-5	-	TGTGCCAGCAGTTTAGGCACAGGGAAACAAGAGACCCAGTACTTC	CASSLGTGKQETQYF
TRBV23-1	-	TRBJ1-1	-	TGCGCCAGCAATCGGGGCCACGGAGCTTTCTTT	CASNRGHGAFF
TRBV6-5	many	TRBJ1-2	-	TGTGCCAGCAGTATGGACAGCTTCTATGGCTACACCTTC	CASSMDSFYGYTF
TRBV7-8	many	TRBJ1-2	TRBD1	TGTGCCAGCAGCTCTTTATACGGACAGGGAGCTAACTATGGCTACACCTTC	CASSSLYGQGANYGYTF
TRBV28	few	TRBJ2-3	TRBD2	TGTGCCAGCAGTCTACAAGGACTAGCGGGAGGCCTCGGGACGCAGTATTTT	CASSLQGLAGGLGTQYF
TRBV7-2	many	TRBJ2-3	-	TGTGCCAGCAGCTTGAGGCGCACAGATACGCAGTATTTT	CASSLRRTDTQYF
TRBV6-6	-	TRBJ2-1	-	TGTGCCAGCAGTTATGGGGCAGGGACGCGTGACGCTACGGGGCAGTTCTTC	CASSYGAGTRDATGQFF
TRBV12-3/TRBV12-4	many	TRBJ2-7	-	TGTGCCAGCAGCCCTGAGGACGGAATCTACGAGCAGTACTTC	CASSPEDGIYEQYF
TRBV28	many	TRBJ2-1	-	TGTGCCAGCACCGGGAACCCAACCTACAATGAGCAGTTCTTC	CASTGNPTYNEQFF
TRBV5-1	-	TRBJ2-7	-	TGCGCCAGCAGCGGTCAAAGTTTGGAGGGAGAGCAGTACTTC	CASSGQSLEGEQYF
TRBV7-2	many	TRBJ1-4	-	TGTGCCAGCAGCCTCCGGGCGGGGGGGGAAAAACTGTTTTTT	CASSLRAGGEKLFF
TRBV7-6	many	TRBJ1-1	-	TGTGCCAGCAGCTTAGCGCAAGGGGCAGAGACCACTGAAGCTTTCTTT	CASSLAQGAETTEAFF
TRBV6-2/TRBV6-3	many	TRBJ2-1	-	TGTGCCAGCAGTCGTAGCGGAGGGGCCAATGAGCAGTTCTTC	CASSRSGGANEQFF
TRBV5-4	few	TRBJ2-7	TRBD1	TGTGCCAGCAGCTTGAAGGGACAGGGGTCCTACGAGCAGTACTTC	CASSLKGQGSYEQYF
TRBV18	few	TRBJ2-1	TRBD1	TGTGCCAGCTCACCAACAGGGGGCTCCTACAATGAGCAGTTCTTC	CASSPTGGSYNEQFF
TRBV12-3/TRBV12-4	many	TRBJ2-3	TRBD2	TGTGCCAGCAGTCTAGGACTAGCGGGAGAAAATACGCAGTATTTT	CASSLGLAGENTQYF
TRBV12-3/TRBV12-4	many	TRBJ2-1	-	TGTGCCAGCAGTTTATGGAAACTAGCTGGAACGTCCTCCTCGTACAATGAGCAGTTCTTC	CASSLWKLAGTSSSYNEQFF
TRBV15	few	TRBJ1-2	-	TGTGCCACCAGCGGAGGAGGGGACTATGGCTACACCTTC	CATSGGGDYGYTF
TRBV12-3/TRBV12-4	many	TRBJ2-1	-	TGTGCCAGCAGTACCAACAGGTGGAATGAGCAGTTCTTC	CASSTNRWNEQFF
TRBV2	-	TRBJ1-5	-	TGTGCCAGCAGCCTAGGGACGGATGGCAATCAGCCCCAGCATTTT	CASSLGTDGNQPQHF
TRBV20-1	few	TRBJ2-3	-	TGCAGTGCTAGAGCCGGCTCGGGGACAGATACGCAGTATTTT	CSARAGSGTDTQYF
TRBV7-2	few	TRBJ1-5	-	TGTGCCAGCAGCTCTAGCGGAAACCAGCCCCAGCATTTT	CASSSSGNQPQHF
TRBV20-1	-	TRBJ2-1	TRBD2	TGCAGCCCCTCGGGGGGAAAATCCTACAATGAGCAGTTCTTC	CSPSGGKSYNEQFF
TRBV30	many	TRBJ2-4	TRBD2	TGTGCCTGGAGCGATCTCAGGACTAGCGGAAACATTCAGTACTTC	CAWSDLRTSGNIQYF
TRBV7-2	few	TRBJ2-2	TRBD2	TGTGCCAGCAGCTTAGTGCCGGGGGGGACCGGGGAGCTGTTTTTT	CASSLVPGGTGELFF
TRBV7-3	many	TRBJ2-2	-	TGTGCCAGCAGCTTATTTCCCAGGAATGGAACCGGGGAGCTGTTTTTT	CASSLFPRNGTGELFF
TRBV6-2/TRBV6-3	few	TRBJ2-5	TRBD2	TGTGCCAGCAGTTACGAAGATAGCGGGAGAGAGAGCGAAGAGACCCAGTACTTC	CASSYEDSGRESEETQYF
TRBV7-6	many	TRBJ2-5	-	TGTGCCAGCAGCCAGGGCCAGACCGGGGAGACCCAGTACTTC	CASSQGQTGETQYF
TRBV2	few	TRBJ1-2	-	TGTGCCAGCTCGTTGGCGGGGGACTATGGCTACACCTTC	CASSLAGDYGYTF
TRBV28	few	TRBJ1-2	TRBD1	TGTGCCAGCTACGACAGGGACTCTGGCTACACCTTC	CASYDRDSGYTF
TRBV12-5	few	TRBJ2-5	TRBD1	TGTGCTAGTGGTTTGGTAGGAAACAGGGGTGAAGAGACCCAGTACTTC	CASGLVGNRGEETQYF
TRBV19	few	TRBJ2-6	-	TGTGCCAGTAGCGGCCGCAGACAGGTATCCTCTGGGGCCAACGTCCTGACTTTC	CASSGRRQVSSGANVLTF
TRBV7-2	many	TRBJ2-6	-	TGTGCCAGCAGCTTTTACATCTCTGGGGCCAACGTCCTGACTTTC	CASSFYISGANVLTF
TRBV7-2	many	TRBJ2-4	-	TGTGCCAGCAGCGGGCAGGAAATCTCCAAAAACATTCAGTACTTC	CASSGQEISKNIQYF
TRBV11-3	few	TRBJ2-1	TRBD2	TGTGCCAGCAGCCGACTAGCGGGAGCTCTTAATGAGCAGTTCTTC	CASSRLAGALNEQFF
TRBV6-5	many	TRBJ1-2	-	TGTGCCAGCAGGGATCGCAGGGGTAAAGGAGAAGGCTACACCTTC	CASRDRRGKGEGYTF
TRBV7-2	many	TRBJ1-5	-	TGTGCCAGCAGCTTAAATCCGAGCAATCAGCCCCAGCATTTT	CASSLNPSNQPQHF
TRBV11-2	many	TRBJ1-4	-	TGTGCCAGCAGCTTTTCAACTAATGAAAAACTGTTTTTT	CASSFSTNEKLFF
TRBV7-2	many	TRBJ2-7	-	TGTGCCAGCAGTCGGACCTCCTACGAGCAGTACTTC	CASSRTSYEQYF
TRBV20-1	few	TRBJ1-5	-	TGCAGTGCGATCGGGGGCGCGAGCAATCAGCCCCAGCATTTT	CSAIGGASNQPQHF
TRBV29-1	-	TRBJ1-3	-	TGCAGCGTTGAAAAAGGTTCTGGAAACACCATATATTTT	CSVEKGSGNTIYF